In its sample, the clone carrying this T cell receptor beta chain was seen a few times. Its antigen is unknown. The sample comes from a study of human T cells and chemical hapten exposure. The wider study: DPC at 2% was the sensitizing agent, placed on 2 cm by 2 cm of upper inner arm skin. Whole-study results and caveats: Versus controls, significantly more large CDR3 similarity clusters arose from expanded TCRs. No change in TCRs above 1 in 1000 frequency was produced by DPC sensitization.

Time point noted: pre-sensitization, week 0. Treatment noted: therapeutic diphenylcyclopropenone sensitization with weekly scalp DPC. Individual cDNA molecules received unique molecular identifiers in the library. TCRdb redid the calling of the RACE reads with MiXCR, one entry per CDR3 protein. The profile shows 300,000 to 450,000 distinct CDR3 sequences, around 5.5% of them singletons. The CDR3 runs to 14 residues. V dropped 5 bases and J dropped 6 bases, with 15 bases sitting between them. Germline CDR1 reads SNHLY; CDR2 reads FYNNEI. This TCR derives from a woman aged 18-29 years with alopecia areata. Some clones in this sample may be carry-over from other donors' samples. The chain has TRBV2 and TRBJ2-3; a possible D gene is TRBD1 (6 bases). Here the sequenced sample was whole blood, taken in connection with sensitization to the hapten diphenylcyclopropenone (DPC). The CDR3 protein is CASSPGQNVDTQYF. The CDR3 DNA reads as TGTGCCAGCAGTCCAGGACAGAATGTGGATACGCAGTATTTT.